This T cell receptor beta chain was sequenced for a study of brain metastases from non-small cell lung cancer. The assay was immunoSEQ multiplex PCR, and TCRdb's table has in-frame clones only and misses some. The sample shows approximately 2,700 clones, 70% to 85% of them seen only once. The CDR3 runs 16 residues. V was clipped by 5 bases and J by 1 base; unmatched bases: 7. The germline gives CDR1 LNHDA, CDR2 SQIVND (reference sequence). Regarding this clone: Antigen unknown.

Whole-study results and caveats: Fewer infiltrating T cells were found in brain metastases than primaries. Paired brain metastases and primary tumors largely shared TCR repertoires. In about 60% of brain metastases, T-cell clones were expanded compared with matched primary tumors.

The chain has TRBV19 and TRBJ2-1, with TRBD2 matching 8 bases. The sample consisted of primary lung tumor tissue. The sequence came from a donor at least 40 years old with non-small cell lung cancer. The CDR3 protein is CASSRRGGRSYNEQFF. Here the CDR3 DNA reads TGTGCCAGTAGTCGCCGGGGCGGGAGGTCCTACAATGAGCAGTTCTTC.